This T cell receptor (beta chain) was recovered during a study of yellow fever vaccine responses in identical twins. In regard to this clonotype: Its antigen is as yet unknown.

TCRdb analysed the RT-PCR reads with MiXCR anew, one entry per CDR3 protein. The sample shows about 14,000 distinct CDR3 sequences, approximately 84% of them seen only once. Broader study findings: Twins' vaccine T cell response reportedly gave the appearance of partial convergence and partial personalization.

Trimming at V came to 0 bases and at J to 6 bases, leaving 0 bases not matched to a gene. This CDR3 has 13 residues. CDR1 and CDR2 (germline): SGHRS, YFSETQ. This chain uses TRBV5-1 with TRBJ1-2; 9 bases agree with TRBD1. Sequenced here: T cells from blood (PBMCs), unsorted or a sorted subset (not recorded which), sampled before or after yellow fever vaccination (not recorded which). The receptor was isolated from a young woman who received the yellow fever vaccine. The CDR3 DNA is TGCGCCAGCAGCTTGGGGACAGGGGATGGCTACACCTTC. Translated: CASSLGTGDGYTF.